These 14 T cell receptor beta chains were sequenced from one sample in a study of blood T cells in healthy people across ages. Through a sample-barcoded 5' primer and a J-beta primer mix, a second PCR was run for roughly 6 to 12 cycles. TCRdb itself ran the 5' RACE reads through MiXCR, one entry per CDR3 protein. The sample records roughly 860,000 distinct CDR3 sequences, under 80% being singletons. Material for sequencing was blood. The origin of the receptors is a man younger than 45 in good health.

The V call is TRBV11-3, the J call TRBJ2-1; D call uncertain. The DNA matches TRBJ2-7 better at its end, which makes the J call doubtful. The CDR3 is 15 residues long. Germline CDR1 and CDR2: SGHNT and YENEEA. The CDR3 reads CASSLASLPRYEQYF. The DNA for the CDR3 is TGTGCCAGCAGCTTAGCATCTCTCCCCCGATACGAGCAGTACTTC.

J is TRBJ1-2 and V is TRBV29-1, with D unresolved. The V end was cut by 6 bases, the J end by 7 bases, with 12 bases between. This CDR3 has 11 amino acids. Germline loops: CDR1 SQVTM, CDR2 ANQGSEA. As DNA, the CDR3 is TGCAGCGTCGCCGACTACCTTGGCTACACCTTC. This codes for CSVADYLGYTF.

The chain employs TRBV6-5 and TRBJ2-5, with 9 bases identical to TRBD1. CDR3 length equals 16 residues. CDR1 and CDR2 from the germline V gene are MNHEY and SVGAGI. After removal of 1 base from V and 6 bases from J, the junction contained 9 bases not matched to a gene. As DNA, the CDR3 is TGTGCCAGCAGTTACTTTCCGGGACAGGGTCCTAAGACCCAGTACTTC. Its protein is CASSYFPGQGPKTQYF.

The chain couples TRBV5-1 to TRBJ2-6; TRBD1 aligns across 10 bases. Germline CDR1 SGHRS, CDR2 YFSETQ. Trimming cost V 4 bases and J 1 base; bases outside gene matches: 8. The CDR3 sequence is 18 residues long. The CDR3 here is CASSLQGQGRSGANVLTF. The DNA of the CDR3 is TGCGCCAGCAGCCTCCAGGGACAGGGGAGATCTGGGGCCAACGTCCTGACTTTC.

This clonotype was seen a few times. The chain employs TRBV20-1 and TRBJ2-7; TRBD1 aligns across 9 bases. This CDR3 is 18 amino acids long. Germline CDR1 reads DFQATT; CDR2 reads SNEGSKA (reference sequence). J was trimmed by 2 bases and V by 1 base; bases with no gene match: 15. CDR3 loop: CSARVSWTGANKPYEQYF. Written as DNA, the CDR3 is TGCAGTGCTAGAGTATCTTGGACAGGGGCCAACAAACCCTACGAGCAGTACTTC.

The chain employs TRBV25-1 and TRBJ2-7, with 7 positions matching TRBD1. The CDR3 totals 13 residues. Germline trimming cut 8 bases from V and 3 bases from J; bases unmatched to any gene: 7. Germline CDR1 and CDR2: MGHDK and SYGVNS. CDR3 residues: CASAQTGDYEQYF. CDR3 nucleotides: TGTGCCAGCGCCCAAACAGGGGACTACGAGCAGTACTTC.

The chain recombines TRBV6-5 with TRBJ2-7, with D tentatively TRBD1 (5 bases). The V end lost 10 bases, the J end lost 4 bases, and 17 bases lay between the germline ends. This CDR3 region has 13 residues. In germline, CDR1 is MNHEY, CDR2 SVGAGI. The CDR3 here is CATRTPDEYEQYF. CDR3 nucleotides: TGTGCCACCCGGACACCCGACGAGTACGAGCAGTACTTC.

The chain is built from TRBV29-1 and TRBJ2-3; D is uncertain. CDR1 SQVTM and CDR2 ANQGSEA come from the germline V gene. The CDR3 is 14 amino acids. V lost 1 base and J 2 bases, leaving 10 bases between the germline ends. The CDR3 sequence is CSVEGSGFTDTQYF. In nucleotides, the CDR3 is TGCAGCGTTGAAGGGTCAGGATTCACAGATACGCAGTATTTT.

This clonotype was picked up many times. The chain recombines TRBV20-1 with TRBJ2-1; 7 bases align to TRBD2. The CDR3 spans 13 residues. CDR1 and CDR2 from the germline V gene are DFQATT and SNEGSKA (reference sequence). The CDR3 bases are TGCAGATCTGGGGGACTACGTTTGGATGAGCAGTTCTTC. This codes for CRSGGLRLDEQFF.

This clonotype was detected a few times. J is TRBJ2-1 and V is TRBV27; 8 positions match TRBD1. Germline V gives CDR1 MNHEY, CDR2 SMNVEV (reference sequence). Germline trimming cut 7 bases from V and 3 bases from J; bases unmatched to any gene: 5. The CDR3 covers 14 residues. DNA of the CDR3: TGTGCCAGCAAAGACAGGGGCTACTACAATGAGCAGTTCTTC. Protein sequence: CASKDRGYYNEQFF.

This clonotype came up a few times. J is TRBJ2-4 and V is TRBV7-2; possibly TRBD1 or TRBD2 for D (5 bases each). CDR3 size: 14 residues. The V end lost 4 bases, the J end lost 5 bases, and 12 bases lay between the germline ends. Germline CDR1 SGHTA, CDR2 FQGNSA. Here the CDR3 reads CASSYSRDQNIQYF. The CDR3 nucleotides read TGTGCCAGCAGCTACAGCAGGGACCAAAACATTCAGTACTTC.

The chain has TRBV20-1 and TRBJ2-1; a weak D match, TRBD2 (5 bases). The CDR3 loop spans 16 amino acids. Germline V lookup: CDR1 DFQATT, CDR2 SNEGSKA (reference sequence). Trimming stripped 0 bases from V and 0 bases from J, with 12 bases between. Here the CDR3 DNA reads TGCAGTGCTAGAGATGCGGCGGCGGGCTCCTACAATGAGCAGTTCTTC. Translating it yields CSARDAAAGSYNEQFF.

This chain connects TRBV28 to TRBJ2-1, with a tentative D call TRBD1 (5 bases). The CDR3 is made up of 11 amino acids. CDR1 is MDHEN, CDR2 SYDVKM, per germline. V was shortened by 7 bases and J by 10 bases, with 11 bases between the two germline ends. CDR3 nucleotide sequence: TGTGCCAGCACACTGTCAGGGGAGCAGTTCTTC. Protein product: CASTLSGEQFF.

V and J are TRBV7-9 and TRBJ2-4; the D gene is possibly TRBD1 (5 bases). This CDR3 has 15 residues. Germline CDR1 and CDR2: SEHNR and FQNEAQ (reference sequence). V was pared by 6 bases and J by 1 base, with 13 bases between. The CDR3 DNA is TGTGCCAGCAGGACCGACAGCTATGCCAAAAACATTCAGTACTTC. Protein product: CASRTDSYAKNIQYF.